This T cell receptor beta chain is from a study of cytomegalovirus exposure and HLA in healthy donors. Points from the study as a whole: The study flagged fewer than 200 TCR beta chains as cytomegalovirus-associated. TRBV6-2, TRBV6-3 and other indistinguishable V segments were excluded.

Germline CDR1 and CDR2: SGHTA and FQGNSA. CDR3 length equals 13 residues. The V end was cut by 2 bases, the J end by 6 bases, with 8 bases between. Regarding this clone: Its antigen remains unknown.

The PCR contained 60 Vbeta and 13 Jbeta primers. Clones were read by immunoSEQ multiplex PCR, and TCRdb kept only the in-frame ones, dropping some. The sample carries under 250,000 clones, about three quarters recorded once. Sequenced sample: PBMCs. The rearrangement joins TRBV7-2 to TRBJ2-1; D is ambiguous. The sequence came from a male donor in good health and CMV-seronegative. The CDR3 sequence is CASSLLWLNEQFF. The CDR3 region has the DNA TGTGCCAGCAGCTTATTGTGGCTCAATGAGCAGTTCTTC.